A single TCR beta chain is shown here with its context. The antigen remains unidentified. This CDR3 comprises 13 residues. CDR1 and CDR2 (germline): SGHVS, FNYEAQ. The V gene lost 1 base and the J gene lost 1 base, with 5 bases spanning the gap. This entry is derived from a study of T cell responses to AZD1222 COVID-19 vaccine. Study-level findings and limits: CD4 TCRs covered the whole spike, strongest at regions 160-218 and 743-854. Sampling that yielded the repertoires occurred only after the peak T cell response.

Generated by immunoSEQ multiplex PCR, the TCRdb table keeps only in-frame clones and is missing some. This sample yields about 83,000 clones, of which around nine tenths are seen a single time; under 5% belongs to the top ten. The sequenced sample was peripheral blood, obtained on day 0 of MenACWY control vaccination. The sequence came from an adult in good health. V usage is TRBV7-6 and J usage is TRBJ2-7; no firm D call. CDR3 region: CASSLGASYEQYF. The CDR3 bases are TGTGCCAGCAGCTTAGGGGCATCCTACGAGCAGTACTTC.